These 8 T cell receptor beta chains were sequenced from one sample in a study of T-cell memory formation after mild COVID-19. Each CDR3 protein gets one entry after TCRdb re-called the 5' RACE reads with MiXCR. This table has 450,000 to 650,000 distinct CDR3 sequences, less than 25% appearing once. The material sequenced was PBMCs or a T cell subset sorted from them (not recorded which). The receptor set was obtained from an adult woman who had mild COVID-19 (a few samples of this study predate the infection). Cell type and time point are not known.

V and J are TRBV5-1 and TRBJ2-2, with D tentatively TRBD1 (5 bases). The ends were cut back, 4 bases at V and 5 bases at J, with 9 bases in the middle. The CDR3 is 13 amino acids. Germline assignment: CDR1 SGHRS and CDR2 YFSETQ. The CDR3 loop is CASSPRTTGELFF. The CDR3 region has the DNA TGCGCCAGCAGCCCCCGGACAACCGGGGAGCTGTTTTTT.

This clonotype was counted only a few times. This chain joins TRBV5-1 and TRBJ1-1; D is perhaps TRBD1 (5 bases). In germline, CDR1 is SGHRS, CDR2 YFSETQ. The V end was cut by 4 bases, the J end by 1 base, with 14 bases between. This CDR3 has 15 residues. The CDR3 loop is CASSPGLGTNTEAFF. As DNA, the CDR3 is TGCGCCAGCAGCCCCGGCCTGGGGACGAACACTGAAGCTTTCTTT.

The V call is TRBV29-1, the J call TRBJ1-1; D gene uncertain. The V end was cut by 4 bases, the J end by 0 bases, with 6 bases between. CDR3 length: 12 residues. Germline CDR1 and CDR2: SQVTM and ANQGSEA. Written as DNA, the CDR3 is TGCAGCGTTGCCCAGTTGAACACTGAAGCTTTCTTT. It is translated as CSVAQLNTEAFF.

The chain recombines TRBV7-2 with TRBJ2-2; 15 bases are shared with TRBD2. CDR3 length: 18 amino acids. The trim removed 5 bases at V and 1 base at J, leaving 5 bases unmatched. Germline V gene data show CDR1 as SGHTA and CDR2 as FQGNSA. The CDR3 protein is CASSPPGLAGGNTGELFF. For the CDR3, the DNA is TGTGCCAGCAGCCCCCCGGGACTAGCGGGGGGGAACACCGGGGAGCTGTTTTTT.

Only a few counts were recorded for this clonotype. This chain joins TRBV27 and TRBJ2-7; 12 bases are a match to TRBD1. Germline V gene data show CDR1 as MNHEY and CDR2 as SMNVEV (reference sequence). The CDR3 runs to 16 residues. The V gene end was trimmed by 2 bases and the J gene end by 7 bases; junction bases not matched to a gene: 9. CDR3 nucleotides: TGTGCCAGCAGTTTAGGCAAGGGGACAGGGGGCGATGAGCAGTACTTC. Translated: CASSLGKGTGGDEQYF.

The chain combines TRBV12-3 or TRBV12-4 with TRBJ1-1; TRBD1 might be the D (6 bases). The V and J ends lost 3 bases and 3 bases respectively, with 17 bases between them. CDR3 size: 16 residues. The CDR3 sequence is CASSLGWGQGHTEAFF. The DNA of the CDR3 is TGTGCCAGCAGTTTGGGGTGGGGCCAGGGGCACACTGAAGCTTTCTTT.

The rearrangement links TRBV4-1 to TRBJ2-1, with a tentative D call TRBD2 (5 bases). CDR3 length equals 13 residues. Germline lookup yields CDR1 MGHRA and CDR2 YSYEKL. V gave up 3 bases and J gave up 9 bases, with 12 bases separating them. In nucleotides, the CDR3 is TGCGCCAGCAGCCATACGCCGAGGGTTGAGCAGTTCTTC. Protein sequence: CASSHTPRVEQFF.

Many counts were recorded for this clonotype. The chain recombines TRBV18 with TRBJ2-2, with D tentatively TRBD2 (6 bases). V was shortened by 3 bases and J by 2 bases, with 10 bases between the two germline ends. The CDR3 length is 15 residues. In germline, CDR1 is KGHSH, CDR2 LQKENI. This chain's CDR3 is CASSPGTPNTGELFF. DNA for the CDR3: TGTGCCAGCTCACCGGGGACTCCAAACACCGGGGAGCTGTTTTTT.